This TCR beta chain was profiled in a study of radiotherapy plus CTLA-4 blockade in lung cancer. Study-wide background: Roughly a sixth of enrolled patients responded objectively, and about 30% had disease control. The study, taken as a whole, reports: Response, reportedly, was best predicted by interferon-beta along with early blood T cell clone dynamics. Subsequent to radiotherapy plus ipilimumab, tumor-derived TCR clones underwent expansion in blood.

A note on this clone: The target antigen is unknown.

Ipilimumab CTLA-4 blockade and focal radiation were given to patients with chemo-refractory metastatic non-small-cell lung cancer. The method was immunoSEQ multiplex PCR; TCRdb's version includes in-frame clones alone and lacks a portion of them. The data hold 65,000 to 70,000 clones, with roughly 85% observed a single time. Trimming cost V 4 bases and J 3 bases, with 9 bases left between them. The CDR3 is 13 residues long. CDR1 and CDR2 (germline): MNHEY, SMNVEV (reference sequence). This clonotype was obtained from a human donor with non-small cell lung cancer who had a complete response to radiotherapy plus ipilimumab. This chain uses TRBV27 with TRBJ1-1, with D possibly TRBD1 on 6 matching bases. The sample was peripheral blood, taken from a patient treated with radiotherapy plus ipilimumab. The CDR3 DNA reads TGTGCCAGCAGTTCACAGGGATACACTGAAGCTTTCTTT. Encoded protein: CASSSQGYTEAFF.